The 27 T cell receptor beta chains given below trace back to one sample, sequenced in a study of T cells in Graves' hyperthyroidism and ophthalmopathy. TCR beta CDR3 sequences were amplified from RNA transcripts. HTBI primers were the set used in a first-round RT-PCR of the TCR CDR3. Using its own MiXCR run on the multiplex PCR reads, TCRdb lists one record per CDR3 protein. The sample carries about 590,000 distinct CDR3 sequences, approximately 15% recorded once. Sequencing was carried out using blood. Receptor source: a woman under 30 with Graves' ophthalmopathy.

The CDR3 sequence: CSVEDLGTRSSPTGANVLTF. In DNA, the CDR3 is TGCAGCGTTGAAGATCTTGGTACTAGATCATCACCCACCGGGGCCAACGTCCTGACTTTC. The rearrangement links TRBV29-1 to TRBJ2-6, with a tentative D call TRBD2 (5 bases). Trimming took 0 bases from V and 4 from J, leaving 25 bases between them. CDR3 length equals 20 residues. The V gene's germline CDR1 is SQVTM and CDR2 ANQGSEA. The entire variable domain, with the rest obtained from reference TRBV29-1 and TRBJ2-6, is as follows: SAVISQKPSRDICQRGTSLTIQCQVDSQVTMMFWYRQQPGQSLTLIATANQGSEATYESGFVIDKFPISRPNLTFSTLTVSNMSPEDSSIYLCSVEDLGTRSSPTGANVLTFGAGSRLTVL.

This clonotype was recorded at least ten times. The chain joins TRBV5-4 to TRBJ1-1; TRBD1 might be the D (5 bases). Trimming removed 4 bases at V and 7 bases at J, with 14 bases between. This CDR3 is built from 13 residues. CDR1 is SGHNT and CDR2 is YYREEE in the germline V gene (reference sequence). The CDR3 region has the DNA TGTGCCAGCAGCCGTGGGGGGGGTATTGAAGCTTTCTTT. The encoded protein is CASSRGGGIEAFF.

The rearrangement links TRBV6-2 or TRBV6-3 to TRBJ2-6, with unresolved D. V lost 8 bases, J lost 0 bases, and 20 bases lay in between. The CDR3 is 18 residues long. CDR1 and CDR2 from the germline V gene are MNHEY and SVGEGT. CDR3 sequence (DNA): TGTGCCAGCTTTGCCCTGTCAGGATTTAGCTCTGGGGCCAACGTCCTGACTTTC. Translated: CASFALSGFSSGANVLTF.

This clonotype was found many times. The chain recombines TRBV6-1 with TRBJ1-4; D is possibly TRBD1 (5 bases). This CDR3 has 15 residues. CDR1 is MNHNS, CDR2 SASEGT, per germline. The V end lost 1 base, the J end lost 5 bases, and 11 bases lay between the germline ends. The CDR3 spells CASSEGQGANEKLFF. The CDR3 coding sequence is TGTGCCAGCAGTGAAGGGCAGGGTGCAAATGAAAAACTGTTTTTT.

This clonotype was seen repeatedly, ten times or more. This chain links TRBV30 with TRBJ2-7; the D is unclear. V was cut by 0 bases and J by 1 base, with 13 bases left in between. This CDR3 is built from 15 residues. CDR1 and CDR2 (germline): GTSNPN, SVGIG (reference sequence). The chain's CDR3 is CAWSVSLEVSYEQYF. The CDR3 coding sequence is TGTGCCTGGAGTGTATCGCTCGAGGTTTCCTACGAGCAGTACTTC.

The V and J genes are TRBV28 and TRBJ2-1, with 11 bases matching TRBD2. Per germline, CDR1 MDHEN and CDR2 SYDVKM. This CDR3 has 16 amino acids. After removal of 3 bases from V and 5 bases from J, the junction contained 6 bases not matched to a gene. The DNA of the CDR3 is TGTGCCAGCAGTTTCCAAGGGACTAGCGGACACAATGAGCAGTTCTTC. Its translation: CASSFQGTSGHNEQFF.

Ten or more counts support this clonotype. This chain connects TRBV28 to TRBJ1-2, with D perhaps TRBD1 (6 bases). The V end was cut by 7 bases, the J end by 0 bases, with 18 bases between. The V gene's germline CDR1 is MDHEN and CDR2 SYDVKM. The CDR3 runs 16 residues. CDR3 in amino acids: CASNTGNWKANYGYTF. DNA of the CDR3: TGTGCCAGCAACACAGGGAATTGGAAGGCTAACTATGGCTACACCTTC.

The chain is built from TRBV14 and TRBJ2-1; 8 nucleotides align to TRBD2. V shed 2 bases and J 12 bases; nucleotides not matched to a gene: 9. From germline, CDR1 is SGHDN and CDR2 FVKESK. The CDR3 runs to 14 residues. The CDR3, as DNA: TGTGCCAGCAGCCAACCGGGACTAGTAACACGGCAGTTCTTC. Amino acid sequence: CASSQPGLVTRQFF.

As regards this clonotype: This sequence may be a read error, since a much larger clone differs from it by one base. The V gene is TRBV7-9, the J gene TRBJ2-7, with 12 positions matching TRBD1. In germline, CDR1 is SEHNR, CDR2 FQNEAQ (reference sequence). There are 15 residues in the CDR3. The CDR3 nucleotides are TGTGTCAGCAGCCAACCGGGACAGGGGGCTTACGAGCAGTACTTC. Translating gives CVSSQPGQGAYEQYF.

The sample holds many counts of this clonotype. The V and J genes are TRBV9 and TRBJ2-1, with TRBD1 matching over 10 bases. The V gene end was trimmed by 0 bases and the J gene end by 8 bases; junction bases not matched to a gene: 8. CDR1 and CDR2 from the germline V gene are SGDLS and YYNGEE. The CDR3 extends over 16 amino acids. CDR3 in amino acids: CASSVGLWDRGDEQFF. For the CDR3, the DNA is TGTGCCAGCAGCGTAGGGCTTTGGGACAGGGGAGATGAGCAGTTCTTC.

The rearrangement uses TRBV20-1 and TRBJ2-4; D may be TRBD1 (5 bases). V was clipped by 3 bases and J by 5 bases, with 8 bases between them. Looked up from germline, CDR1 is DFQATT and CDR2 is SNEGSKA (reference sequence). This CDR3 comprises 12 residues. CDR3 DNA: TGCAGTGCTAGGACAGACCAAAACATTCAGTACTTC. Translation: CSARTDQNIQYF.

This clonotype was counted ten times or more. This chain connects TRBV9 to TRBJ2-5; D unclear. V lost 3 bases to trimming and J lost 5 bases, with 14 bases between them. The germline V gene encodes CDR1 SGDLS and CDR2 YYNGEE. The CDR3 is made up of 14 amino acids. The CDR3 DNA is TGTGCCAGCAGCGACGGCGGAAGGTTCGAGACCCAGTACTTC. Translation gives CASSDGGRFETQYF.

The chain has TRBV7-2 and TRBJ1-2; no clear D. Germline CDR1 SGHTA, CDR2 FQGNSA. The CDR3 runs to 12 residues. The V end was cut by 5 bases, the J end by 9 bases, with 13 bases between. The CDR3 sequence: CASSKDEGSYTF. The CDR3 DNA follows: TGTGCCAGCAGCAAGGACGAAGGAAGCTACACCTTC.

The CDR3 region has the DNA TGTGCCAGCAGCTTACTGGCTAGCGGGAGGCTCCTAACCGGGGAGCTGTTTTTT. Translated: CASSLLASGRLLTGELFF. The J gene is TRBJ2-2, the V gene TRBV7-2; 11 positions match TRBD2. With 2 bases clipped from V and 5 bases from J, the junction kept 10 bases outside the gene matches. Germline CDR1 SGHTA, CDR2 FQGNSA. This CDR3 has 18 residues.

This clonotype was observed at least ten times. This chain links TRBV11-2 with TRBJ1-1; D perhaps matches TRBD1 (5 bases). Germline V lookup: CDR1 SGHAT, CDR2 FQNNGV. V lost 3 bases and J 3 bases, leaving 17 bases between the germline ends. The length of the CDR3 is 16 residues. The CDR3 region is CASSLGEGLKDTEAFF. The CDR3 DNA reads as TGTGCCAGCAGCTTGGGGGAGGGGCTGAAGGACACTGAAGCTTTCTTT.

In its sample, this clonotype was seen many times. The DNA of the CDR3 is TGTGCCAGCAGCCAAGATAAATACGAGCAGTACTTC. Translated, it gives CASSQDKYEQYF. The V and J genes are TRBV3-1 and TRBJ2-7, with unresolved D. The germline V gene encodes CDR1 LGHDT and CDR2 YNNKEL (reference sequence). The CDR3 length is 12 residues. V shed 0 bases and J shed 4 bases, with 4 bases lying between them.

J is TRBJ2-2 and V is TRBV12-3 or TRBV12-4; D may be TRBD1 (5 bases). V lost 1 base, J lost 6 bases, and 15 bases lay in between. CDR3 length: 16 amino acids. CDR3 nucleotide sequence: TGTGCCAGCAGTTTAGGGTCCAGGGTGATTCCCGGGGAGCTGTTTTTT. Its protein product is CASSLGSRVIPGELFF.

This clonotype was counted ten times or more. The rearrangement links TRBV7-9 to TRBJ1-3, with 9 bases that match TRBD1. Germline V gene sequence: CDR1 SEHNR, CDR2 FQNEAQ (reference sequence). This CDR3 region has 15 residues. V shed 2 bases, J shed 6 bases, and the junction held 5 bases outside the gene matches. The CDR3 is CASSLRQGVENTIYF. In DNA, the CDR3 is TGTGCCAGCAGCTTAAGACAGGGGGTTGAAAACACCATATATTTT.

This clonotype has more than one count but fewer than ten. The chain couples TRBV10-3 to TRBJ1-6; unclear D gene. Germline CDR1 is ENHRY and CDR2 is SYGVKD. The V end was cut by 2 bases, the J end by 6 bases, with 5 bases between. The CDR3 spans 13 residues. The CDR3 sequence is CAISEDVNSPLHF. The DNA of the CDR3 is TGTGCCATCAGTGAGGATGTTAATTCACCCCTCCACTTT.

This clonotype showed up many times. V gene TRBV7-2 combines with J gene TRBJ2-2; D could derive from TRBD1 or TRBD2 (5 bases each). CDR1 SGHTA and CDR2 FQGNSA come from the germline V gene. The CDR3 has 15 residues. V was pared by 5 bases and J by 5 bases, with 15 bases between. The CDR3 loop is CASSRRTQGTGELFF. The CDR3 nucleotides read TGTGCCAGCAGCCGGAGGACCCAGGGAACCGGGGAGCTGTTTTTT.

This clonotype was picked up a small number of times. V is TRBV5-5 and J is TRBJ2-2; D is ambiguous. The CDR3 loop spans 13 amino acids. Germline CDR1 SGHKS, CDR2 YYEKEE (reference sequence). V was clipped by 6 bases and J by 1 base, with 7 bases between them. In nucleotides, the CDR3 is TGTGCCAGCATTTCAGGGAACACCGGGGAGCTGTTTTTT. Protein sequence: CASISGNTGELFF.

This chain uses TRBV18 with TRBJ1-3; no reliable D call. V shed 1 base and J shed 0 bases, with 10 bases lying between them. In germline, CDR1 is KGHSH, CDR2 LQKENI. CDR3 length equals 16 residues. The CDR3 sequence is CASSPLIATSGNTIYF. Here the CDR3 DNA reads TGTGCCAGCTCACCACTTATAGCTACCTCTGGAAACACCATATATTTT.

Comments on this clonotype: An end of the junction differs from the germline gene, which may be a read error. The rearrangement uses TRBV27 and TRBJ2-2, with TRBD1 as a possible D gene (6 bases). This CDR3 contains 20 residues. Germline assignment: CDR1 MNHEY and CDR2 SMNVEV (reference sequence). The CDR3 reads CASSLNRILHRVKNTRELFF. DNA for the CDR3: TGTGCCAGCAGTTTGAACAGGATACTTCACAGGGTAAAGAACACCAGGGAGCTGTTTTTT.

The rearrangement links TRBV5-5 to TRBJ2-1, with 7 bases aligning to TRBD1. Looked up from germline, CDR1 is SGHKS and CDR2 is YYEKEE (reference sequence). The CDR3 covers 14 residues. With V trimmed by 3 bases and J by 5 bases, 5 bases remained unmatched. CDR3 in DNA: TGTGCCAGCAGCTCGGGACAGCCCGACAATGAGCAGTTCTTC. Amino acid sequence: CASSSGQPDNEQFF.

This clonotype was detected many times. V is TRBV12-3 or TRBV12-4 and J is TRBJ1-5, with no clear D. There are 14 residues in the CDR3. V was shortened by 2 bases and J by 0 bases, with 5 bases between the two germline ends. DNA for the CDR3: TGTGCCAGCAGTTTAACAGATAGCAATCAGCCCCAGCATTTT. Translation gives CASSLTDSNQPQHF.

At least ten counts were recorded for this clonotype. The chain recombines TRBV5-5 with TRBJ1-1; D is perhaps TRBD1 (5 bases). CDR3 length: 14 residues. CDR1 and CDR2 (germline): SGHKS, YYEKEE (reference sequence). V lost 4 bases, J lost 12 bases, and 22 bases lay in between. For the CDR3, the DNA is TGTGCCAGCAGCCTGAGGGGTCAGGGCACTGTAACTTTCTTT. This translates into CASSLRGQGTVTFF.

The rearrangement joins TRBV4-1 to TRBJ2-5; TRBD1 is a possible D gene (6 bases). Germline lookup yields CDR1 MGHRA and CDR2 YSYEKL. V lost 0 bases and J 4 bases, leaving 9 bases between the germline ends. CDR3 length: 14 amino acids. CDR3 loop: CASSQDDRLETQYF. CDR3 DNA sequence: TGCGCCAGCAGCCAAGACGACAGGCTAGAGACCCAGTACTTC.